These 22 T cell receptor beta chains originate from one sample sequenced in a study of blood T cell repertoires in COVID-19. TCRdb's copy holds only in-frame clones and misses some; the assay was immunoSEQ multiplex PCR. The data hold tens of thousands of clones, with more than 65% observed a single time. Sequences were obtained from peripheral blood. These receptors all come from a man aged 65 to 85 with COVID-19, enrolled during active disease.

DNA for the CDR3: TGTGCCAGCAGCGTATCCCTCTCAGGGTTAGGCGGCTACACCTTC. Amino acid sequence: CASSVSLSGLGGYTF. The chain employs TRBV9 and TRBJ1-2; D possibly corresponds to TRBD1 (5 bases). Trimming removed 1 base from V and 8 bases from J, with 18 bases in between. The CDR3 runs 15 residues. Germline assignment: CDR1 SGDLS and CDR2 YYNGEE.

The rearrangement links TRBV30 to TRBJ2-3, with no clear D. This CDR3 region has 11 residues. V was clipped by 4 bases and J by 4 bases, with 6 bases between them. Germline V gene sequence: CDR1 GTSNPN, CDR2 SVGIG (reference sequence). The CDR3 reads CAWTKSDTQYF. CDR3 sequence (DNA): TGTGCCTGGACCAAATCAGATACGCAGTATTTT.

Only one count was recorded for this clone. V usage is TRBV11-2 and J usage is TRBJ2-5; the match to TRBD2 covers 13 bases. Germline V lookup: CDR1 SGHAT, CDR2 FQNNGV. After removal of 4 bases from V and 2 bases from J, the junction contained 7 bases not matched to a gene. This CDR3 is built from 17 residues. The DNA for the CDR3 is TGTGCCAGCAGCTCTAGGTGGACTAGCGGGGGACAAGAGACCCAGTACTTC. This codes for CASSSRWTSGGQETQYF.

The chain employs TRBV5-4 and TRBJ1-1; a weak D match, TRBD1 (6 bases). Deletions cut 3 bases from V and 5 bases from J, with 20 bases between. Germline values: CDR1 SGHNT, CDR2 YYREEE (reference sequence). This CDR3 spans 16 amino acids. In DNA form, the CDR3 reads TGTGCCAGCAGCTGGGGGGGGCCAGGGTTGGGAACTGAAGCTTTCTTT. Its protein is CASSWGGPGLGTEAFF.

The sample holds a few counts of this clone. The chain employs TRBV6-2 or TRBV6-3 and TRBJ2-3, with 7 nucleotides matching TRBD2. The CDR3 contains 17 residues. Germline CDR1 reads MNHEY; CDR2 reads SVGEGT. The V segment lost 2 bases and the J segment 4 bases; nucleotides outside the gene matches: 12. The CDR3 reads CASSYRNIAGFPDTQYF. For the CDR3, the DNA is TGTGCCAGCAGTTACCGAAACATAGCGGGTTTCCCAGATACGCAGTATTTT.

This clone was seen just once. The J gene is TRBJ2-1, the V gene TRBV29-1; 12 bases align to TRBD2. The CDR3 loop spans 15 amino acids. V was clipped by 2 bases and J by 8 bases; unmatched bases: 7. Germline V gene sequence: CDR1 SQVTM, CDR2 ANQGSEA. The CDR3 sequence is CSVELLAGGSHEQFF. As DNA, the CDR3 is TGCAGCGTTGAACTTCTAGCGGGAGGGAGCCATGAGCAGTTCTTC.

This clone has just one count. The chain has TRBV5-1 and TRBJ1-4, with 9 nucleotides matching TRBD1. The CDR3 length is 16 residues. Germline lookup yields CDR1 SGHRS and CDR2 YFSETQ. V shed 4 bases, J shed 7 bases, and the junction held 11 bases outside the gene matches. CDR3 sequence (DNA): TGCGCCAGCAGCAATACAATACAGGGGGCAGGTGAAAAACTGTTTTTT. Encoded protein: CASSNTIQGAGEKLFF.

J is TRBJ2-1 and V is TRBV30; tentatively, D is TRBD1 (5 bases). V was cut by 7 bases and J by 8 bases, with 9 bases left in between. The CDR3 covers 10 residues. Per germline, CDR1 GTSNPN and CDR2 SVGIG (reference sequence). The DNA for the CDR3 is TGTGCCTCGAGCAGGGATGAGCAGTTCTTC. Protein sequence: CASSRDEQFF.

The genes are TRBV28 and TRBJ1-2, with TRBD1 matching 7 bases. This CDR3 comprises 15 residues. V lost 6 bases and J lost 4; bases outside the gene matches: 11. Germline V gene data show CDR1 as MDHEN and CDR2 as SYDVKM. For the CDR3, the DNA is TGTGCCAGCAGCCCCTCCTCGACAGGGACCTATGGCTACACCTTC. It yields the protein CASSPSSTGTYGYTF.

The rearrangement uses TRBV4-2 and TRBJ2-1, with 9 nucleotides matching TRBD1. The CDR3 extends over 17 amino acids. Germline assignment: CDR1 LGHNA and CDR2 YNFKEQ. V trimming: 2 bases; J trimming: 2 bases; junction bases outside the gene matches: 7. CDR3 sequence reads: CASSQYRGQGTYNEQFF. The CDR3 DNA reads TGTGCCAGCAGCCAATATAGGGGACAGGGAACCTACAATGAGCAGTTCTTC.

As regards this clone: The junction does not match germline at one end; this may be a read error. The genes are TRBV25-1 and TRBJ1-6, with a weak D call TRBD1 (6 bases). CDR1 is MGHDK and CDR2 is SYGVNS in the germline V gene. The CDR3 has 13 amino acids. DNA of the CDR3: TGTGCCAGCAGGGACAGCGGGAATTCAGCCCTCCACTTT. This encodes CASRDSGNSALHF.

This clone is judged medium-sized. The V gene is TRBV19, the J gene TRBJ2-7, with 10 bases identical to TRBD2. Trimming cost V 3 bases and J 3 bases; bases outside gene matches: 5. Germline CDR1 is LNHDA and CDR2 is SQIVND (reference sequence). The CDR3 is made up of 15 amino acids. The CDR3 is CASSIPGLAVYEQYF. As DNA, the CDR3 is TGTGCCAGTAGTATTCCCGGACTAGCGGTCTACGAGCAGTACTTC.

V and J are TRBV5-1 and TRBJ2-1; 7 nucleotides line up with TRBD2. The CDR3 covers 15 residues. J gave up 3 bases and V 0 bases, and 3 bases lay outside the gene matches. The germline CDR1 and CDR2 sequences are SGHRS and YFSETQ. The CDR3 sequence: CASSLGLAFYNEQFF. The CDR3 DNA reads TGCGCCAGCAGCTTGGGACTAGCCTTCTACAATGAGCAGTTCTTC.

The chain couples TRBV3-1 (or the pseudogene TRBV3-2) to TRBJ1-2; 12 bases align to TRBD1. The CDR3 sequence is 14 residues long. Germline CDR1 and CDR2: LGHDT and YNNKEL (reference sequence). Trimming cost V 4 bases and J 8 bases; bases outside gene matches: 5. The CDR3 DNA reads TGTGCCAGCAGCCCCTGGGACAGGGGGCGCGGCTACACCTTC. Translating gives CASSPWDRGRGYTF.

This clone has just a few counts. As DNA, the CDR3 is TGTGCCAGCAGTTACAGACAGATGAACACTGAAGCTTTCTTT. It translates to CASSYRQMNTEAFF. The chain links TRBV6-5 to TRBJ1-1; tentative D call: TRBD1 (5 bases). The germline V gene has CDR1 MNHEY and CDR2 SVGAGI. There are 14 residues in the CDR3. V lost 2 bases, J lost 0 bases, and 7 bases lay in between.

The rearrangement joins TRBV14 to TRBJ2-3; 9 bases are a match to TRBD1. Per germline, CDR1 SGHDN and CDR2 FVKESK. The CDR3 runs 15 residues. The trim removed 3 bases at V and 8 bases at J, leaving 9 bases unmatched. Written as DNA, the CDR3 is TGTGCCAGCAGCCAGCGGACAGGGGCGACGGGTACGCAGTATTTT. The encoded protein is CASSQRTGATGTQYF.

The CDR3 DNA reads as TGTGCCAGCAGTTTATCGGAACAGGGACGGAAGGGCTACACCTTC. It yields the protein CASSLSEQGRKGYTF. The chain has TRBV28 and TRBJ1-2; D perhaps matches TRBD1 (6 bases). Germline V gene sequence: CDR1 MDHEN, CDR2 SYDVKM. This CDR3 has 15 amino acids. Trimming took 1 base from V and 8 from J, leaving 17 bases between them.

V gene TRBV28 combines with J gene TRBJ2-7; 9 bases line up with TRBD2. The V and J ends lost 6 bases and 5 bases, in that order; junction bases with no gene match: 5. The CDR3 runs to 13 residues. The germline CDR1 and CDR2 sequences are MDHEN and SYDVKM. CDR3 in DNA: TGTGCCAGCAGATGGACTAGCGCGGACGAGCAGTACTTC. It yields the protein CASRWTSADEQYF.

This clone was observed a handful of times. The rearrangement joins TRBV7-9 to TRBJ2-7; D not certain. CDR3 length equals 11 residues. Germline assignment: CDR1 SEHNR and CDR2 FQNEAQ (reference sequence). V was shortened by 5 bases and J by 6 bases, with 8 bases between the two germline ends. This chain's CDR3 is CASSRQGEQYF. CDR3 sequence (DNA): TGTGCCAGCAGCCGACAAGGCGAGCAGTACTTC.

This sequence joins TRBV6-1 and TRBJ2-1; D ambiguous. CDR1 and CDR2 (germline): MNHNS, SASEGT. Between the trimmed V and J ends, which lost 4 bases and 1 base, there was a span of 14 bases. This CDR3 region has 16 residues. Here the CDR3 reads CASSALPSGSYNEQFF. CDR3 in DNA: TGTGCCAGCAGTGCCCTGCCTTCAGGATCCTACAATGAGCAGTTCTTC.

The genes are TRBV3-1 (or the pseudogene TRBV3-2) and TRBJ1-2; a weak D match, TRBD1 (5 bases). This CDR3 has 14 amino acids. Trimming left V 2 bases short and J 6 bases short, with 13 bases between. Germline V gene lookup returns CDR1 LGHDT and CDR2 YNNKEL (reference sequence). The CDR3 DNA sequence: TGTGCCAGCAGCCAACAGACGGAGACAGATGGCTACACCTTC. Translated, it gives CASSQQTETDGYTF.

Worth noting for this clone: Other DNA sequences in this sample translate to the same CDR3. The J gene is TRBJ1-3, the V gene TRBV19; 8 bases match TRBD1. Germline lookup yields CDR1 LNHDA and CDR2 SQIVND (reference sequence). V dropped 3 bases and J dropped 4; count of bases not matched to a gene: 8. There are 16 residues in the CDR3. The CDR3 nucleotides read TGTGCCAGTAGTATCGTGCAGGGGGCGTCGGGAAACACCATATATTTT. Protein product: CASSIVQGASGNTIYF. The complete variable domain, with remaining parts taken from reference TRBV19 and TRBJ1-3, reads DGGITQSPKYLFRKEGQNVTLSCEQNLNHDAMYWYRQDPGQGLRLIYYSQIVNDFQKGDIAEGYSVSREKKESFPLTVTSAQKNPTAFYLCASSIVQGASGNTIYFGEGSWLTVV.